Listed below are T cell receptor beta chains from one sample, sequenced in a study of T cell repertoires in cytomegalovirus infection. In TCRdb, the reads were re-called with MiXCR into one record per CDR3 protein. There are 75,000 to 100,000 distinct CDR3 sequences in the sample; 25% to 35% occur only once, and about 65% lies in the top ten. These receptors are not linked to any known antigen. This specimen was CD8+ T cells from cultured PBMCs, taken from culture after CMV antigen stimulation. Every receptor here comes from a human donor in good health (CMV status not recorded). Some clones in this sample may be carry-over from other donors' samples. Both conserved end residues are part of each CDR3. A D gene is named only where the DNA matches it firmly. Clone sizes are given selectively: once, few, many, or a class where the clone is expanded.

-	TRBV6-2/TRBV6-3	TRBJ1-1	11	-	TGTGCCAGCACTACCGGCCATGAAGCTTTCTTT	CASTTGHEAFF
-	TRBV7-6	TRBJ2-2	16	TRBD2	TGTGCCAGCAGTTCCACACTAGCGGGTTCAACCGGGGAGCTGTTTTTT	CASSSTLAGSTGELFF
-	TRBV18	TRBJ1-3	15	-	TGTGCCAGCTCACCTAGACAGGCATCTGGAAACACCATATATTTT	CASSPRQASGNTIYF
-	TRBV29-1	TRBJ2-1	11	-	TGCAGCGTTGTGGGGGGTGGGGTGCAGTTCTTC	CSVVGGGVQFF
-	TRBV7-6	TRBJ2-1	15	-	TGTGCCAGCAGCAGCCGACAGAGAATGGGTGATGAGCAGTTCTTC	CASSSRQRMGDEQFF
-	TRBV15	TRBJ1-4	14	-	TGTGCCACCAGCAGAGACAGGGGAAATGAAAAACTGTTTTTT	CATSRDRGNEKLFF
-	TRBV4-1	TRBJ1-2	14	TRBD1	TGCGCCAGCAGCCAGGACCGGGACAGCTATGGCTACACCTTC	CASSQDRDSYGYTF
few	TRBV19	TRBJ2-2	12	-	TGTGCCAGTAAATCCCCCAAAGAGGAGCTGTTTTTT	CASKSPKEELFF
many	TRBV20-1	TRBJ2-3	15	TRBD2	TGCAGTGCTAGTGGCGGGGGGGCTAGCGTAAATACGCAGTATTTT	CSASGGGASVNTQYF
-	TRBV5-5	TRBJ2-5	10	-	TGTGCCAGCAGCTCCGGCACCCGGTACTTC	CASSSGTRYF
few	TRBV4-1	TRBJ1-2	14	-	TGCGCCAGCAGCCAGTCAGGGGTCAACTATGGCTACACCTTC	CASSQSGVNYGYTF
-	TRBV19	TRBJ2-5	14	-	TGTGCCAGTAGTGGGACTGGCCTCCAAGAGACCCAGTACTTC	CASSGTGLQETQYF
-	TRBV5-6	TRBJ2-3	14	-	TGTGCCAGCAGCTTGTGGGGGCTCACAGATACGCAGTATTTT	CASSLWGLTDTQYF
-	TRBV6-5	TRBJ1-5	17	TRBD1	TGTGCCAGCAGGCGACAGGGGACGGGGGGCAGCAATCAGCCCCAGCATTTT	CASRRQGTGGSNQPQHF
once	TRBV7-9	TRBJ2-7	12	-	TGTGCCAGCAGCTTAGGAGCATTCGAGCAGTACTTC	CASSLGAFEQYF
-	TRBV12-3/TRBV12-4	TRBJ2-2	17	TRBD2	TGTGCCAGCAGTACGACTAGCGGGGGGTTGAACACCGGGGAGCTGTTTTTT	CASSTTSGGLNTGELFF